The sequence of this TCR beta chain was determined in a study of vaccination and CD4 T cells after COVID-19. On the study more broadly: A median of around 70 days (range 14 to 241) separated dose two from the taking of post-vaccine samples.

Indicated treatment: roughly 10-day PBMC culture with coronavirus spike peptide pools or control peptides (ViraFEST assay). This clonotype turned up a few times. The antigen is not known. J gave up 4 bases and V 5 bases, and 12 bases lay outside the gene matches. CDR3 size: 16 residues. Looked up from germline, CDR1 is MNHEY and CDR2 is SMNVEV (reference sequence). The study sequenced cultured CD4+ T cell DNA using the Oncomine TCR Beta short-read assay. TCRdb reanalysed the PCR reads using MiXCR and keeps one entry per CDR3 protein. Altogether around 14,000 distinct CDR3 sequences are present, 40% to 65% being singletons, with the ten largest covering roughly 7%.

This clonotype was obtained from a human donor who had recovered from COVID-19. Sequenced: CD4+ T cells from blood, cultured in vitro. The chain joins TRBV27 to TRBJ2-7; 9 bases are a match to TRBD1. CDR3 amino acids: CASSPGTGMSRYEQYF. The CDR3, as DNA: TGTGCCAGCAGTCCGGGGACAGGGATGTCGAGATACGAGCAGTACTTC.